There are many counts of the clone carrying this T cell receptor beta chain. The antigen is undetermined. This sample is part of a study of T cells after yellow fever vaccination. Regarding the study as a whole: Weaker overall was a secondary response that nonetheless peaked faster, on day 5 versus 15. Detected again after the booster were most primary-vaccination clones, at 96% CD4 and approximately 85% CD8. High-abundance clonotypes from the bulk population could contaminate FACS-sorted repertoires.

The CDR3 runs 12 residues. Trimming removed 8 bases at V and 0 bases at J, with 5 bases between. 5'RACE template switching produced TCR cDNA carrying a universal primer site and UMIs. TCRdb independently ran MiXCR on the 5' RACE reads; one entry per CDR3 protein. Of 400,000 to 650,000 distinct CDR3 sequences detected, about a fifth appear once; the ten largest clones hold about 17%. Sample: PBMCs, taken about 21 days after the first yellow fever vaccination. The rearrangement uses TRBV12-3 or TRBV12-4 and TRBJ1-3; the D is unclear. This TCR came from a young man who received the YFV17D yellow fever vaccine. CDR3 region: CASGSSGNTIYF. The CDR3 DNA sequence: TGTGCCAGCGGCAGCTCTGGAAACACCATATATTTT.